Below, 16 T cell receptor beta chains from the same sample are listed, as sequenced in a study of tumor-infiltrating lymphocytes in localized non-small cell lung cancer. Here immunoSEQ multiplex PCR was the method, and the copy in TCRdb shows in-frame clones only, minus some. The sample lists about 8,400 clones; around 77% were seen once. The specimen was uninvolved lung tissue not adjacent to the tumor. These TCRs come from a human donor with non-small cell lung cancer.

The V gene is TRBV7-8, the J gene TRBJ2-5, with D hard to call. CDR1 and CDR2 (germline): SGHVS, FQNEAQ. The V end was cut by 1 base, the J end by 0 bases, with 6 bases between. The CDR3 loop spans 14 amino acids. CDR3 nucleotides: TGTGCCAGCAGCTTAGAACAGAACCAAGAGACCCAGTACTTC. Amino acids: CASSLEQNQETQYF.

The chain has TRBV5-1 and TRBJ1-2; D unclear. The CDR3 extends over 13 amino acids. The germline V gene encodes CDR1 SGHRS and CDR2 YFSETQ. Trimming cost V 0 bases and J 1 base, with 4 bases left between them. As DNA, the CDR3 is TGCGCCAGCAGCTTGGAGGGTAACTATGGCTACACCTTC. Its translation: CASSLEGNYGYTF.

This sequence joins TRBV30 and TRBJ2-7; 7 nucleotides match TRBD1. The J segment lost 6 bases and the V segment lost 5 bases, leaving 7 bases of the junction unmatched. Germline V gene lookup returns CDR1 GTSNPN and CDR2 SVGIG (reference sequence). The CDR3 has 12 amino acids. CDR3 sequence (DNA): TGTGCCTGGGAACTTGACAGGGTCGAGCAGTACTTC. Translation gives CAWELDRVEQYF. Full variable domain (missing parts from reference TRBV30 and TRBJ2-7): SQTIHQWPATLVQPVGSPLSLECTVEGTSNPNLYWYRQAAGRGLQLLFYSVGIGQISSEVPQNLSASRPQDRQFILSSKKLLLSDSGFYLCAWELDRVEQYFGPGTRLTVT.

V usage is TRBV28 and J usage is TRBJ1-2; no clear D gene. The CDR3 has 10 residues. Germline CDR1 MDHEN, CDR2 SYDVKM. V was pared by 5 bases and J by 5 bases, with 3 bases between. The CDR3 here is CASSGYGYTF. The DNA for the CDR3 is TGTGCCAGCAGTGGTTATGGCTACACCTTC.

The chain uses TRBV5-1 and TRBJ2-1; D gene uncertain. The ends were cut back, 1 base at V and 4 bases at J, with 12 bases in the middle. Germline values: CDR1 SGHRS, CDR2 YFSETQ. The CDR3 sequence is 15 residues long. CDR3 nucleotides: TGCGCCAGCAGCTTGATGTCTGGCCTATACAATGAGCAGTTCTTC. Encoded protein: CASSLMSGLYNEQFF.

The V call is TRBV7-8, the J call TRBJ2-7, with 11 bases lining up with TRBD1. This CDR3 contains 14 residues. The germline V gene encodes CDR1 SGHVS and CDR2 FQNEAQ. Unmatched junction bases numbered 4, after V lost 3 bases and J lost 6 bases. The CDR3 region is CASSFGQGAGEQYF. In DNA form, the CDR3 reads TGTGCCAGCAGCTTTGGACAGGGGGCTGGCGAGCAGTACTTC.

The genes are TRBV28 and TRBJ1-5, with 7 bases identical to TRBD1. V was pared by 10 bases and J by 6 bases, with 9 bases of the junction left unmatched. Germline V gene sequence: CDR1 MDHEN, CDR2 SYDVKM. The CDR3 is 13 amino acids. CDR3 sequence: CATDRELFQPQHF. The CDR3 DNA sequence: TGTGCCACCGACAGGGAATTGTTTCAGCCCCAGCATTTT. Drawing the rest from reference TRBV28 and TRBJ1-5, the complete variable domain is DVKVTQSSRYLVKRTGEKVFLECVQDMDHENMFWYRQDPGLGLRLIYFSYDVKMKEKGDIPEGYSVSREKKERFSLILESASTNQTSMYLCATDRELFQPQHFGDGTRLSIL.

This clone has a handful of counts. The chain joins TRBV11-1 to TRBJ2-7; 10 nucleotides align to TRBD2. Germline CDR1 is SGHAT and CDR2 is FQDESV (reference sequence). The CDR3 length is 15 residues. With 1 base clipped from V and 7 bases from J, the junction kept 7 bases outside the gene matches. CDR3 DNA: TGTGCCAGCAGCTTAGGGACTAGCGGAGGGACTGAGCAGTACTTC. Its protein product is CASSLGTSGGTEQYF.

CDR3 residues: CASSIAGGASQPQHF. In DNA form, the CDR3 reads TGTGCCAGTAGTATAGCAGGGGGCGCTTCACAGCCCCAGCATTTT. The V call is TRBV19, the J call TRBJ1-5, with 8 bases lining up with TRBD1. V shed 1 base, J shed 7 bases, and the junction held 6 bases outside the gene matches. Germline V lookup: CDR1 LNHDA, CDR2 SQIVND (reference sequence). The CDR3 covers 15 residues.

The chain uses TRBV2 and TRBJ2-5, with a possible D match to TRBD2 (5 bases). Germline V gene lookup returns CDR1 SNHLY and CDR2 FYNNEI. This CDR3 is 14 amino acids long. V lost 6 bases to trimming and J lost 0 bases, with 11 bases between them. CDR3 sequence (DNA): TGTGCCAGCAGAAGGAGGACGGACCAAGAGACCCAGTACTTC. Its protein product is CASRRRTDQETQYF.

The chain has TRBV27 and TRBJ1-2; TRBD1 aligns across 8 bases. From germline, CDR1 is MNHEY and CDR2 SMNVEV (reference sequence). The CDR3 is made up of 13 amino acids. V lost 6 bases to trimming and J lost 4 bases; unmatched junction nucleotides: 4. The CDR3 DNA reads TGTGCCAGCAGCTACGGACAGGGCTATGGCTACACCTTC. This translates into CASSYGQGYGYTF.

This chain joins TRBV7-9 and TRBJ2-1, with TRBD1 as a possible D gene (5 bases). The germline gives CDR1 SEHNR, CDR2 FQNEAQ (reference sequence). The CDR3 loop spans 15 amino acids. V was shortened by 7 bases and J by 0 bases, with 13 bases between the two germline ends. The CDR3 DNA follows: TGTGCCAGCATTCGACAGACCAGCTCCTACAATGAGCAGTTCTTC. This encodes CASIRQTSSYNEQFF.

The chain is built from TRBV2 and TRBJ1-2; D gene ambiguous. This CDR3 region has 11 residues. Germline assignment: CDR1 SNHLY and CDR2 FYNNEI. V was trimmed by 0 bases and J by 8 bases, leaving 4 bases between them. This CDR3 reads CASSEAGGYTF. The DNA of the CDR3 is TGTGCCAGCAGTGAAGCAGGAGGCTACACCTTC.

In the case of this clone: In the same sample, other DNA sequences code for this CDR3. The CDR3 nucleotides are TGTGCCTGGAGTGGACAGGGAGATCAGCCCCAGCATTTT. Amino acids: CAWSGQGDQPQHF. The V and J genes are TRBV30 and TRBJ1-5; 7 bases match TRBD1. The V gene end was trimmed by 1 base and the J gene end by 5 bases; junction bases not matched to a gene: 2. CDR3 length: 13 residues. Per the germline V gene, CDR1 is GTSNPN and CDR2 is SVGIG (reference sequence).

The chain has TRBV14 and TRBJ1-1, with D unresolved. V dropped 0 bases and J dropped 4 bases, with 9 bases sitting between them. The CDR3 runs 14 residues. CDR1 and CDR2 (germline): SGHDN, FVKESK. The CDR3 DNA reads TGTGCCAGCAGCCAAGATTTAGGATCCACTGAAGCTTTCTTT. Its protein is CASSQDLGSTEAFF.

In this sample, this clone turned up a few times. The same CDR3 also results from other DNA sequences found in this sample. The rearrangement uses TRBV5-1 and TRBJ1-1; TRBD1 might be the D (5 bases). From germline, CDR1 is SGHRS and CDR2 YFSETQ. This CDR3 has 13 residues. Trimming took 0 bases from V and 5 from J, leaving 8 bases between them. CDR3: CASSLEGRTEAFF. The CDR3, as DNA: TGCGCCAGCAGCTTGGAGGGGAGGACTGAAGCTTTCTTT.